The entry that follows covers one TCR beta chain sequence. This specimen belongs to a study of blood T cell repertoires in COVID-19. Looking at the study overall: The United States, Italy and Spain supplied acute and convalescent COVID-19 samples. The analysed material was cDNA or gDNA that came from T cells, B-cell-depleted T cells, or PBMCs.

Original analysis: Using reference gene primer amplification, nucleated cell counts were estimated. TCRdb keeps only in-frame clones here, not all; method: immunoSEQ multiplex PCR. V and J calls plus clone size are reproduced from that table; the DNA served to infer D and trimming. The table has about 110,000 clones, roughly 88% seen once; the top ten hold 2% to 3%. Per the germline V gene, CDR1 is SNHLY and CDR2 is FYNNEI. The CDR3 covers 14 residues. J lost 3 bases, V lost 6 bases, and 2 bases had no gene match. The V call is TRBV2, the J call TRBJ2-1, with 10 positions matching TRBD2. The clonotype was recovered from a human donor in a cohort sampled during active COVID-19. The sequencing input was peripheral blood. The CDR3 nucleotides read TGTGCCAGCAGGAGCGGGGGGGGCTACAATGAGCAGTTCTTC. This translates into CASRSGGGYNEQFF.